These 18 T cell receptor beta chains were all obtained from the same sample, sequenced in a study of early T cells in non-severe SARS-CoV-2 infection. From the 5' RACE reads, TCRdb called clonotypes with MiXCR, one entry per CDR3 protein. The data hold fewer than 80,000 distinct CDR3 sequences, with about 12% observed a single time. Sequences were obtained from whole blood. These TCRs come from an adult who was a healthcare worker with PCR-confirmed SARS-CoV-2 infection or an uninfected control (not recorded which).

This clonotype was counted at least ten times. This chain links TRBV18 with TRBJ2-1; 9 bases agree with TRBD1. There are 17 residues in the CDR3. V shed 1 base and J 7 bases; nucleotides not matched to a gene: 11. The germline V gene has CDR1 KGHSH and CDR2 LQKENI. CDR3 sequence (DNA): TGTGCCAGCTCACCACTTTCCGGGGACAGGGCTCGGAATGAGCAGTTCTTC. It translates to CASSPLSGDRARNEQFF.

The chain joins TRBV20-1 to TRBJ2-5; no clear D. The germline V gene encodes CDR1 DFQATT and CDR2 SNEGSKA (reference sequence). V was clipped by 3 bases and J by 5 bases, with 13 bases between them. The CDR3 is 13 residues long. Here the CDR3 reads CSASPHLRETQYF. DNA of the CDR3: TGCAGTGCTAGTCCTCACCTACGGGAGACCCAGTACTTC.

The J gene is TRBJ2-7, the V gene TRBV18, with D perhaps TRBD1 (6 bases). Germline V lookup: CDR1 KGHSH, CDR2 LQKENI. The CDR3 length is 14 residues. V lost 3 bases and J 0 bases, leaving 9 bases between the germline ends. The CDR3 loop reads CASSPWDNSYEQYF. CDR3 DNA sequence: TGTGCCAGCTCACCTTGGGACAACTCCTACGAGCAGTACTTC.

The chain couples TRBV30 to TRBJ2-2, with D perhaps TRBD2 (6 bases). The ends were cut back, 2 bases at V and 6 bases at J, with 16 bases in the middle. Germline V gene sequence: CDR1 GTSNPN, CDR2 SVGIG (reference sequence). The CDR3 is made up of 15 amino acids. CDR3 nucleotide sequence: TGTGCCTGGAGTTCTAGCGCGAGGAGCGCCGGGGAGCTGTTTTTT. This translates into CAWSSSARSAGELFF.

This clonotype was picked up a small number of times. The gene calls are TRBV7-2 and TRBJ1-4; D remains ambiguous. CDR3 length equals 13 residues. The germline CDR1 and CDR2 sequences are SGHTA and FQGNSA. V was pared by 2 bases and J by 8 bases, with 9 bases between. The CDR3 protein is CASSLTQAEKLFF. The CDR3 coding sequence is TGTGCCAGCAGCTTAACCCAGGCCGAAAAACTGTTTTTT.

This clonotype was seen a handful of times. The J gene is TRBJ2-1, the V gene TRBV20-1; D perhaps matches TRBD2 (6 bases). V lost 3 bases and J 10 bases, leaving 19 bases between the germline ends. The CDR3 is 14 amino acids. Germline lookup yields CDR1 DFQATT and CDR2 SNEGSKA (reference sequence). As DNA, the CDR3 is TGCAGTGCTAGGGGTAGCGGATCTATCGGGGAGCAGTTCTTC. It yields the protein CSARGSGSIGEQFF.

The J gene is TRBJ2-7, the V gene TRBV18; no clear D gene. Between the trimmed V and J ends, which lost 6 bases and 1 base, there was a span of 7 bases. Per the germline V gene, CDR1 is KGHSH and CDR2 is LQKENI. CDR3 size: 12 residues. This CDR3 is CASSRSSYEQYF. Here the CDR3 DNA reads TGTGCCAGCTCTCGAAGTTCCTACGAGCAGTACTTC.

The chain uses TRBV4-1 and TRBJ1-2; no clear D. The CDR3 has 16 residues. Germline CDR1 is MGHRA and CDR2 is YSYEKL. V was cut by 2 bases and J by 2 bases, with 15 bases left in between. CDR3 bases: TGCGCCAGCAGCCAAACAATGGCAACTCCCAACTATGGCTACACCTTC. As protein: CASSQTMATPNYGYTF.

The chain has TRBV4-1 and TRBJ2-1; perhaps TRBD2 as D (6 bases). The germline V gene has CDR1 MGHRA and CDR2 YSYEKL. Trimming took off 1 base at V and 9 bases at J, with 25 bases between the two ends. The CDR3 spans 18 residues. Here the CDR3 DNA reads TGCGCCAGCAGCCAAGGCCGACTAGTTCCAGCATTCAAGGGTGAGCAGTTCTTC. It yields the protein CASSQGRLVPAFKGEQFF.

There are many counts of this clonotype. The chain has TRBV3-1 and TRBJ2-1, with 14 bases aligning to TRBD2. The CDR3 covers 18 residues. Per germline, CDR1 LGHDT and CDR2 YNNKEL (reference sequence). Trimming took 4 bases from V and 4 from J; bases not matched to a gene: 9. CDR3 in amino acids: CASSPNSGLAGVYNEQFF. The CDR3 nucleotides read TGTGCCAGCAGCCCGAACTCGGGACTAGCGGGGGTTTACAATGAGCAGTTCTTC.

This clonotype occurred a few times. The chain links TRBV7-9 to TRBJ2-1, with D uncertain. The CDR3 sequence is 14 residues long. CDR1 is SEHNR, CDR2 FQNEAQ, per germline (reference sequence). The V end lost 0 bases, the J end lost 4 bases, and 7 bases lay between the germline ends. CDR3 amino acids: CASSLAWRYNEQFF. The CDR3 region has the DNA TGTGCCAGCAGCTTAGCGTGGCGGTACAATGAGCAGTTCTTC.

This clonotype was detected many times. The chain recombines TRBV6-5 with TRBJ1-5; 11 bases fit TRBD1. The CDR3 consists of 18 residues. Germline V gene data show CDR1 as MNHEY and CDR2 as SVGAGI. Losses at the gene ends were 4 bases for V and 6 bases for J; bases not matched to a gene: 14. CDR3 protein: CASSSQPKDRGLLQPQHF. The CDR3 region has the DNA TGTGCCAGCAGTTCGCAACCCAAGGACAGGGGGCTTCTTCAGCCCCAGCATTTT.

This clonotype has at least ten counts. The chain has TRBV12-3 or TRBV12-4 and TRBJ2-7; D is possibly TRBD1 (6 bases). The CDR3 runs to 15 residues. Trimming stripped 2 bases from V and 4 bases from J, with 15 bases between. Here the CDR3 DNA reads TGTGCCAGCAGTTTAAGGGGGATGCAGCGGTACGAGCAGTACTTC. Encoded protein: CASSLRGMQRYEQYF.

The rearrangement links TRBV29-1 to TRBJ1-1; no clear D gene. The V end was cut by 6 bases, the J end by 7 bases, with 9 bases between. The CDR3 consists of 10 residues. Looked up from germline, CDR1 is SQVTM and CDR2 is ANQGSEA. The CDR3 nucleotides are TGCAGCGTGGTTTCAGGTGAAGCTTTCTTT. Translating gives CSVVSGEAFF.

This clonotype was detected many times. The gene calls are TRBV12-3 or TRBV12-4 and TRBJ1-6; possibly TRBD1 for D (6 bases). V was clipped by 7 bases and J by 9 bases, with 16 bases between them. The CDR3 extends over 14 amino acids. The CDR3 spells CASTLQGGGSPLHF. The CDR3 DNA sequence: TGTGCCAGCACGTTACAGGGTGGCGGTTCACCCCTCCACTTT.

The CDR3 reads CASSKTGLDAYEQYF. The CDR3 coding sequence is TGTGCCAGCTCAAAAACAGGGTTGGATGCCTACGAGCAGTACTTC. The chain joins TRBV18 to TRBJ2-7, with D perhaps matching TRBD1 (6 bases). CDR3 length: 15 amino acids. Germline loops: CDR1 KGHSH, CDR2 LQKENI. The V end lost 5 bases, the J end lost 2 bases, and 16 bases lay between the germline ends.

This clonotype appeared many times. This chain's CDR3 is CASSEITSSNQPQHF. CDR3 nucleotides: TGTGCCAGCAGTGAAATCACAAGTAGCAATCAGCCCCAGCATTTT. The chain employs TRBV6-1 and TRBJ1-5; no reliable D call. CDR1 MNHNS and CDR2 SASEGT come from the germline V gene. Trimming cost V 2 bases and J 0 bases, with 8 bases left between them. There are 15 residues in the CDR3.

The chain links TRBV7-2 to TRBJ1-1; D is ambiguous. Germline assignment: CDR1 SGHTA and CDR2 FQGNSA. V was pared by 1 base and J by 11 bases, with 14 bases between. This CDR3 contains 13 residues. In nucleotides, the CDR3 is TGTGCCAGCAGCTTAGGGGCGGCTCTGTGGGCTTTCTTT. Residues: CASSLGAALWAFF.